Presented here are 17 T cell receptor beta chains from one specimen sequenced in a study of PD-1 blockade in mismatch repair-deficient tumors. Sequencing used immunoSEQ multiplex PCR; TCRdb keeps in-frame clones, though not all of them. The repertoire includes over 9,000 clones, just over 90% of them detected once, and roughly a tenth sits in the top ten. Which antigens these TCRs recognize remains unknown. The time point is: roughly 10-day in vitro stimulation with candidate neoantigen peptide 3. This specimen consisted of cells cultured in vitro, obtained from a patient treated with pembrolizumab. Receptor source: an adult with mismatch repair-deficient cancer.

The chain is built from TRBV5-1 and TRBJ1-5, with 9 positions matching TRBD1. The CDR3 totals 20 residues. With V trimmed by 0 bases and J by 4 bases, 17 bases remained unmatched. The germline V gene has CDR1 SGHRS and CDR2 YFSETQ. CDR3 coding DNA: TGCGCCAGCAGCTTGGCCAAGGACAGGGGTCGAAGGCCCACGAATCAGCCCCAGCATTTT. This codes for CASSLAKDRGRRPTNQPQHF.

This chain links TRBV15 with TRBJ2-3; the D gene is possibly TRBD1 (5 bases). Trimming stripped 2 bases from V and 4 bases from J, with 13 bases between. CDR1 LNHNV and CDR2 YYDKDF come from the germline V gene (reference sequence). The CDR3 extends over 15 amino acids. The CDR3 protein is CATSRIRVGADTQYF. CDR3 nucleotides: TGTGCCACCAGCAGAATACGAGTAGGGGCAGATACGCAGTATTTT.

This chain connects TRBV5-1 to TRBJ2-7; 7 bases align to TRBD1. The CDR3 is made up of 14 amino acids. Trimming removed 4 bases from V and 4 bases from J; junction bases left unmatched: 8. Per the germline V gene, CDR1 is SGHRS and CDR2 is YFSETQ. CDR3 in amino acids: CASSPTDRSYEQYF. The CDR3 coding sequence is TGCGCCAGCAGCCCTACGGACAGGTCTTACGAGCAGTACTTC.

CDR3 DNA: TGCGCCAGCAGCCAAGAAGAGGGGGGGTCCTACGAGCAGTACTTC. This encodes CASSQEEGGSYEQYF. The rearrangement joins TRBV4-1 to TRBJ2-7; a weak D match, TRBD2 (7 bases). The germline V gene has CDR1 MGHRA and CDR2 YSYEKL. Between the trimmed V and J ends, which lost 0 bases and 1 base, there was a span of 10 bases. The CDR3 is 15 residues long.

The V and J genes are TRBV19 and TRBJ1-4, with a tentative D call TRBD1 (5 bases). The ends were cut back, 7 bases at V and 0 bases at J, with 15 bases in the middle. Germline assignment: CDR1 LNHDA and CDR2 SQIVND (reference sequence). This CDR3 has 16 residues. CDR3: CASTRRQGSTNEKLFF. The CDR3 nucleotides are TGTGCCAGTACCCGACGGCAGGGTTCAACTAATGAAAAACTGTTTTTT.

The rearrangement links TRBV5-4 to TRBJ2-5; tentatively, D is TRBD1 (6 bases). Germline lookup yields CDR1 SGHNT and CDR2 YYREEE (reference sequence). The ends were cut back, 0 bases at V and 3 bases at J, with 15 bases in the middle. This CDR3 is built from 16 residues. The CDR3 here is CASSLGWTDYEETQYF. In DNA form, the CDR3 reads TGTGCCAGCAGCTTGGGGTGGACAGATTATGAAGAGACCCAGTACTTC.

V is TRBV7-6 and J is TRBJ1-2; 7 nucleotides align to TRBD1. Germline CDR1 is SGHVS and CDR2 is FNYEAQ. V trimming: 5 bases; J trimming: 6 bases; junction bases outside the gene matches: 6. The CDR3 loop spans 13 amino acids. The CDR3 nucleotides read TGTGCCAGCAGCCTACAGGGGTTGGATGGCTACACCTTC. Translating gives CASSLQGLDGYTF.

The DNA for the CDR3 is TGTGCCAGCAGTTTATATCTAGCGGGAGGGCCGGAGACCCAGTACTTC. Protein product: CASSLYLAGGPETQYF. The rearrangement links TRBV27 to TRBJ2-5; 12 bases map to TRBD2. This CDR3 is 16 amino acids long. Germline-derived CDR1 and CDR2 are MNHEY and SMNVEV (reference sequence). With 1 base clipped from V and 5 bases from J, the junction kept 5 bases outside the gene matches.

J is TRBJ2-2 and V is TRBV5-1, with a tentative D call TRBD2 (5 bases). In germline, CDR1 is SGHRS, CDR2 YFSETQ. CDR3 size: 14 residues. V was shortened by 4 bases and J by 6 bases, with 13 bases between the two germline ends. The CDR3 sequence: CASSQTLEAGELFF. CDR3 nucleotide sequence: TGCGCCAGCAGCCAGACACTAGAGGCCGGGGAGCTGTTTTTT.

The chain employs TRBV6-5 and TRBJ2-3; 7 nucleotides match TRBD1. Germline V lookup: CDR1 MNHEY, CDR2 SVGAGI. Unmatched junction bases numbered 5, after V lost 4 bases and J lost 4 bases. The CDR3 is 14 residues long. The chain's CDR3 is CASSSAGGSDTQYF. DNA for the CDR3: TGTGCCAGCAGTTCGGCAGGGGGTTCAGATACGCAGTATTTT.

The gene calls are TRBV7-2 and TRBJ1-5; D might be TRBD1 (6 bases). Trimming removed 4 bases from V and 1 base from J, with 11 bases in between. The CDR3 is 15 residues long. The V gene's germline CDR1 is SGHTA and CDR2 FQGNSA. CDR3 DNA sequence: TGTGCCAGCAGCTCACTCGGGGGCAGCAATCAGCCCCAGCATTTT. Protein product: CASSSLGGSNQPQHF. The full variable domain, rest sourced from reference TRBV7-2 and TRBJ1-5, is GAGVSQSPSNKVTEKGKDVELRCDPISGHTALYWYRQSLGQGLEFLIYFQGNSAPDKSGLPSDRFSAERTGGSVSTLTIQRTQQEDSAVYLCASSSLGGSNQPQHFGDGTRLSIL.

This chain uses TRBV7-3 with TRBJ2-2, with a tentative D call TRBD2 (5 bases). Trimming shortened V by 5 bases and J by 0 bases, and 7 bases separated the two germline ends. The CDR3 length is 14 residues. CDR1 and CDR2 from the germline V gene are SGHTA and FQGTGA. CDR3 nucleotide sequence: TGTGCCAGCAGCCAACTAGCGAACACCGGGGAGCTGTTTTTT. Its translation is CASSQLANTGELFF. The whole variable domain, filled in from reference TRBV7-3 and TRBJ2-2, reads GAGVSQTPSNKVTEKGKYVELRCDPISGHTALYWYRQSLGQGPEFLIYFQGTGAADDSGLPNDRFFAVRPEGSVSTLKIQRTERGDSAVYLCASSQLANTGELFFGEGSRLTVL.

This clone showed up just once. Here the CDR3 reads CASRGRTDEQFF. The CDR3 DNA reads TGTGCCAGCCGGGGGAGAACGGATGAGCAGTTCTTC. The chain joins TRBV11-3 to TRBJ2-1; perhaps TRBD2 as D (6 bases). The CDR3 sequence is 12 residues long. CDR1 is SGHNT, CDR2 YENEEA, per germline. Deletions cut 8 bases from V and 8 bases from J, with 13 bases between.

V usage is TRBV6-5 and J usage is TRBJ1-5; 7 nucleotides agree with TRBD1. Germline V gene data show CDR1 as MNHEY and CDR2 as SVGAGI. V dropped 4 bases and J dropped 0; count of bases not matched to a gene: 6. The CDR3 is 16 amino acids. CDR3: CASSSGTVNSNQPQHF. The CDR3 DNA is TGTGCCAGCAGTTCCGGGACAGTTAATAGCAATCAGCCCCAGCATTTT.

V gene TRBV18 combines with J gene TRBJ2-3; D gene uncertain. The V gene lost 5 bases and the J gene lost 5 bases, with 11 bases spanning the gap. The CDR3 has 13 residues. Germline V gene lookup returns CDR1 KGHSH and CDR2 LQKENI. This chain's CDR3 is CASSSYTGDTQYF. In DNA, the CDR3 is TGTGCCAGCTCATCGTACACTGGAGATACGCAGTATTTT.

The rearrangement links TRBV7-3 to TRBJ2-2, with 7 nucleotides matching TRBD1. The germline CDR1 and CDR2 sequences are SGHTA and FQGTGA. The CDR3 loop spans 14 amino acids. J gave up 6 bases and V 3 bases, and 4 bases lay outside the gene matches. DNA of the CDR3: TGTGCCAGCAGCTTTACAGGGGATGCCGGGGAGCTGTTTTTT. The encoded protein is CASSFTGDAGELFF.

This clone was picked up one time. J is TRBJ2-2 and V is TRBV7-3, with D unresolved. The length of the CDR3 is 14 residues. Trimming pared 5 bases from V and 5 bases from J, leaving 12 bases between. CDR1 is SGHTA, CDR2 FQGTGA, per germline. The CDR3 region has the DNA TGTGCCAGCAGCCTTAGGGCCAGTACCGGGGAGCTGTTTTTT. It specifies CASSLRASTGELFF. Combining the CDR3 with reference TRBV7-3 and TRBJ2-2 gives the whole variable domain GAGVSQTPSNKVTEKGKYVELRCDPISGHTALYWYRQSLGQGPEFLIYFQGTGAADDSGLPNDRFFAVRPEGSVSTLKIQRTERGDSAVYLCASSLRASTGELFFGEGSRLTVL.